The rows below give T cell receptor beta chains drawn from one sample of a study of beta chain features in type 1 diabetes. Assay: immunoSEQ multiplex PCR; the TCRdb copy retains only in-frame clones and omits some. In the table there are 50,000 or so clones, roughly 40% of which are singletons. Material: Tregs from blood. Source of these receptors: a man aged 25-45 years with type 1 diabetes. CDR3s include the opening cysteine and the closing phenylalanine or tryptophan. The D gene is left open where the match is weak. A clone size is listed for some rows: how often the clone was seen (once, few, many), or a class if it is expanded.

V gene	J gene	D gene	clone size	CDR3 protein	CDR3 DNA
TRBV7-9	TRBJ1-1	.	.	CASSQLPMNTEAFF	TGTGCCAGCAGCCAACTACCCATGAACACTGAAGCTTTCTTT
TRBV5-1	TRBJ2-1	.	.	CASSNQPGSSYNEQFF	TGCGCCAGCAGCAATCAACCGGGGAGCTCCTACAATGAGCAGTTCTTC
TRBV2	TRBJ2-5	.	.	CASSDYVTGRETQYF	TGTGCCAGCAGTGATTATGTGACAGGGAGGGAGACCCAGTACTTC
TRBV30	TRBJ2-5	TRBD2	.	CAWFTSGSSETQYF	TGTGCCTGGTTCACTAGCGGGAGTTCCGAGACCCAGTACTTC
TRBV27	TRBJ1-2	.	.	CASSGQGHGYTF	TGTGCCAGCAGTGGGCAGGGCCATGGCTACACCTTC
TRBV9	TRBJ2-5	.	.	CASSLNPLETQYF	TGTGCCAGCAGCCTTAATCCCCTGGAGACCCAGTACTTC
TRBV7-8	TRBJ2-7	TRBD2	few	CASSIPTSGRDEQYF	TGTGCCAGCAGCATACCGACTAGCGGGAGGGACGAGCAGTACTTC
TRBV2	TRBJ2-2	.	.	CASSLAETNTGELFF	TGTGCCAGCAGTTTAGCGGAAACGAACACCGGGGAGCTGTTTTTT
TRBV30	TRBJ1-1	.	once	CAWTPTWDLGYTEAFF	TGTGCCTGGACCCCTACCTGGGACTTGGGGTACACTGAAGCTTTCTTT
TRBV27	TRBJ2-3	.	.	CASSPPRERARVDTQYF	TGTGCCAGCAGTCCACCTCGGGAGCGGGCCAGGGTAGATACGCAGTATTTT
TRBV18	TRBJ2-1	TRBD1	.	CASSLGQGFDNEQFF	TGTGCCAGCTCCCTAGGACAGGGCTTTGACAATGAGCAGTTCTTC
TRBV7-6	TRBJ2-5	TRBD1	.	CASSTGQGPGETQYF	TGTGCCAGCAGCACGGGACAGGGGCCCGGAGAGACCCAGTACTTC
TRBV19	TRBJ2-2	TRBD2	few	CASSGLAGWAGELFF	TGTGCCAGTAGTGGACTAGCGGGATGGGCCGGGGAGCTGTTTTTT
TRBV5-1	TRBJ1-5	.	.	CASSLGGGNQPQHF	TGCGCCAGCAGCTTGGGTGGAGGGAATCAGCCCCAGCATTTT
TRBV6-1	TRBJ2-2	.	.	CASSEVRSTGELFF	TGTGCCAGCAGTGAAGTCCGGAGCACCGGGGAGCTGTTTTTT
TRBV20-1	TRBJ2-7	.	few	CSAPQFAEQYF	TGCAGTGCTCCCCAGTTTGCCGAGCAGTACTTC
TRBV6-1	TRBJ2-7	TRBD1	.	CASSQEPGQATYEQYF	TGTGCCAGCAGTCAAGAACCGGGACAGGCGACCTACGAGCAGTACTTC
TRBV29-1	TRBJ2-7	TRBD1	few	CSVEGQGMKEQYF	TGCAGCGTGGAGGGACAGGGGATGAAGGAGCAGTACTTC
TRBV7-2	TRBJ1-2	.	.	CASSLDRVYGYTF	TGTGCCAGCAGCTTAGACAGGGTATATGGCTACACCTTC
TRBV4-1	TRBJ1-1	.	.	CASSQEGGAKMAFF	TGCGCCAGCAGCCAAGAAGGGGGGGCTAAAATGGCTTTCTTT
TRBV4-1	TRBJ2-6	.	.	CASSQDWSSGANVLTF	TGCGCCAGCAGCCAAGATTGGAGTTCTGGGGCCAACGTCCTGACTTTC
TRBV5-4	TRBJ2-7	TRBD2	.	CASSLPGLATYEQYF	TGTGCCAGCAGCCTCCCGGGACTAGCTACCTACGAGCAGTACTTC
TRBV7-2	TRBJ1-5	.	.	CASNIGQNQPQHF	TGTGCCAGCAATATTGGACAGAATCAGCCCCAGCATTTT
TRBV4-2	TRBJ1-1	.	few	CASSLRGGMNTEAFF	TGTGCCAGCAGCTTGAGGGGGGGTATGAACACTGAAGCTTTCTTT
TRBV5-5	TRBJ2-3	TRBD1	few	CASSFTRDRFTDTQYF	TGTGCCAGCAGCTTTACCCGGGACAGGTTCACAGATACGCAGTATTTT
TRBV28	TRBJ2-3	TRBD1	.	CASSDTGGMVDTQYF	TGTGCCAGCAGTGACACAGGGGGCATGGTGGATACGCAGTATTTT
TRBV14	TRBJ2-3	.	.	CASSPPPEGWADTQYF	TGTGCCAGCAGCCCCCCACCCGAGGGTTGGGCAGATACGCAGTATTTT
TRBV6-1	TRBJ1-6	TRBD1	few	CASSSRTGNNSPLHF	TGTGCCAGCAGTTCGCGGACAGGGAATAATTCACCCCTCCACTTT
TRBV29-1	TRBJ2-5	.	few	CSVETGGETQYF	TGCAGCGTTGAAACCGGGGGAGAGACCCAGTACTTC
TRBV5-5	TRBJ2-5	TRBD2	.	CASSLPGGETQYF	TGTGCCAGCAGCTTGCCGGGAGGGGAGACCCAGTACTTC
TRBV19	TRBJ2-3	TRBD1	.	CAISQGANTDTQYF	TGTGCCATTTCACAGGGGGCGAACACAGATACGCAGTATTTT
TRBV19	TRBJ2-1	.	.	CASSIEGVEQFF	TGTGCCAGTAGTATTGAGGGGGTTGAGCAGTTCTTC
TRBV7-2	TRBJ2-5	TRBD1	.	CASLGQGAETQYF	TGTGCCAGCCTCGGACAGGGCGCAGAGACCCAGTACTTC
TRBV7-2	TRBJ2-3	TRBD2	.	CASSLGGRDTQYF	TGTGCCAGCAGCTTGGGGGGGAGAGATACGCAGTATTTT
TRBV18	TRBJ2-2	TRBD2	.	CASSPRSSGSTGYTGELFF	TGTGCCAGCTCACCAAGGTCTAGCGGGAGTACGGGATACACCGGGGAGCTGTTTTTT
TRBV7-9	TRBJ2-3	.	.	CASSFETSTDTQYF	TGTGCCAGCAGCTTTGAAACTAGCACAGATACGCAGTATTTT
TRBV28	TRBJ2-7	.	.	CASTLEGVPNEQYF	TGTGCCAGCACTTTGGAAGGGGTTCCTAACGAGCAGTACTTC
TRBV9	TRBJ2-5	TRBD2	.	CASSSSGSGETQYF	TGTGCCAGCAGCAGTAGCGGGAGTGGGGAGACCCAGTACTTC
TRBV7-9	TRBJ2-3	TRBD2	few	CASSTTSGGDTQYF	TGTGCCAGCAGCACGACTAGCGGCGGAGATACGCAGTATTTT
TRBV15	TRBJ2-4	TRBD2	.	CATSRGAWASGTGLAKNIQYF	TGTGCCACCAGCAGAGGGGCTTGGGCTAGCGGGACGGGACTAGCCAAAAACATTCAGTACTTC
TRBV4-3	TRBJ2-1	TRBD2	once	CASSQDWTSGLGSYNEQFF	TGCGCCAGCAGCCAAGATTGGACTAGCGGGCTGGGCTCCTACAATGAGCAGTTCTTC
TRBV7-8	TRBJ2-7	.	.	CASKEGAEYYEQYF	TGTGCCAGCAAGGAGGGGGCGGAATATTACGAGCAGTACTTC
TRBV5-1	TRBJ2-5	.	medium-sized	CASSLDGETQYF	TGCGCCAGCAGCTTGGACGGAGAGACCCAGTACTTC
TRBV25-1	TRBJ2-1	.	.	CASRSWAEGNEQFF	TGTGCCAGCCGGTCTTGGGCCGAGGGCAATGAGCAGTTCTTC
TRBV2	TRBJ1-1	TRBD1	.	CASRRERGPGTEAFF	TGTGCCAGCAGGCGAGAAAGGGGGCCGGGCACTGAAGCTTTCTTT